This TCR beta chain was identified during a study of blood T cells in healthy people across ages. The second PCR ran about 6 to 12 cycles with a sample-barcoded 5' primer and J-beta primers. Via MiXCR, TCRdb re-called the 5' RACE reads, giving one row per CDR3 protein. The sample lists more than 1,400,000 distinct CDR3 sequences, around 42% occurring once. This clonotype has a count of ten or more. The CDR3 runs to 14 residues. Losses at the gene ends were 5 bases for V and 3 bases for J; bases not matched to a gene: 4. The germline gives CDR1 ENHRY, CDR2 SYGVKD. The material sequenced was blood. The V call is TRBV10-3, the J call TRBJ1-2; 9 positions match TRBD1. This receptor was obtained from a woman in her late teens or twenties in good health. The CDR3 reads CAISPQGADYGYTF. DNA for the CDR3: TGTGCCATCAGTCCACAGGGGGCGGACTATGGCTACACCTTC.